The 28 T cell receptor beta chains below come from one sample, sequenced in a study of blood T cell repertoires in COVID-19. Libraries were prepared by immunoSEQ multiplex PCR; TCRdb keeps only in-frame clonotypes and omits some of them. The sample includes about 120,000 clones, approximately 90% of them seen just once. Sequencing used peripheral blood. The receptors originated from a human donor with acute or convalescent COVID-19. The donor label of this sample is uncertain.

This sequence joins TRBV28 and TRBJ1-5, with a weak D call TRBD1 (6 bases). The CDR3 loop spans 14 amino acids. Per germline, CDR1 MDHEN and CDR2 SYDVKM. The V end was cut by 6 bases, the J end by 6 bases, with 15 bases between. The CDR3 here is CASSRDIGGQPQHF. The CDR3 nucleotides read TGTGCCAGCAGCCGGGACATTGGAGGTCAGCCCCAGCATTTT.

This chain joins TRBV28 and TRBJ1-1; 7 bases fit TRBD1. Germline V gene sequence: CDR1 MDHEN, CDR2 SYDVKM. Trimming at V came to 10 bases and at J to 4 bases, leaving 9 bases not matched to a gene. The CDR3 runs to 13 residues. The chain's CDR3 is CAIQTGKRTEAFF. The CDR3, as DNA: TGTGCCATCCAGACAGGGAAGCGCACTGAAGCTTTCTTT.

The rearrangement links TRBV29-1 to TRBJ1-1, with 8 bases matching TRBD1. The CDR3 loop spans 12 amino acids. Trimming cost V 6 bases and J 6 bases; bases outside gene matches: 6. Germline V CDR1 and CDR2: SQVTM, ANQGSEA. As DNA, the CDR3 is TGCAGCGTCCTGCAGGGGGCCGCTGAAGCTTTCTTT. As protein: CSVLQGAAEAFF.

A few counts support this clone. The chain couples TRBV5-1 to TRBJ1-4; 7 bases map to TRBD1. This CDR3 comprises 14 residues. J was trimmed by 4 bases and V by 4 bases; bases with no gene match: 4. Germline V lookup: CDR1 SGHRS, CDR2 YFSETQ. DNA for the CDR3: TGCGCCAGCAGCCGCGGGACAGTTAATGAAAAACTGTTTTTT. Residues: CASSRGTVNEKLFF.

This chain links TRBV18 with TRBJ1-3; 7 nucleotides line up with TRBD1. V shed 4 bases, J shed 6 bases, and the junction held 12 bases outside the gene matches. The CDR3 consists of 16 residues. Germline V lookup: CDR1 KGHSH, CDR2 LQKENI. The CDR3 DNA reads TGTGCCAGCTCACAGCTTACAGGGGTTCTGGAAAACACCATATATTTT. Protein sequence: CASSQLTGVLENTIYF.

This chain connects TRBV30 to TRBJ2-1, with a possible D match to TRBD1 (6 bases). Per the germline V gene, CDR1 is GTSNPN and CDR2 is SVGIG (reference sequence). The CDR3 has 14 amino acids. V lost 5 bases and J lost 0, with 11 bases in between. The CDR3 here is CAWEGDPSYNEQFF. The CDR3 DNA reads as TGTGCCTGGGAGGGGGACCCCTCCTACAATGAGCAGTTCTTC.

The gene calls are TRBV27 and TRBJ1-5; 10 bases agree with TRBD1. This CDR3 is built from 17 residues. V shed 1 base, J shed 2 bases, and the junction held 5 bases outside the gene matches. Germline values: CDR1 MNHEY, CDR2 SMNVEV (reference sequence). CDR3 coding DNA: TGTGCCAGCAGTTTATGGGGGACAGGGGCTGGCAATCAGCCCCAGCATTTT. It encodes CASSLWGTGAGNQPQHF.

The rearrangement uses TRBV3-1 (or the pseudogene TRBV3-2) and TRBJ1-1; TRBD1 aligns across 7 bases. V lost 4 bases to trimming and J lost 2 bases; unmatched junction nucleotides: 7. The CDR3 is 15 amino acids. Germline V CDR1 and CDR2: LGHDT, YNNKEL (reference sequence). CDR3 amino acids: CASSLRDRTNTEAFF. The CDR3 coding sequence is TGTGCCAGCAGCCTAAGGGACAGAACCAACACTGAAGCTTTCTTT.

The rearrangement links TRBV7-6 to TRBJ1-3; 8 bases line up with TRBD1. Germline V lookup: CDR1 SGHVS, CDR2 FNYEAQ. This CDR3 is 15 amino acids long. The V and J ends lost 10 bases and 0 bases, in that order; junction bases with no gene match: 8. CDR3 DNA sequence: TGTGCCACAGGGGGCGGGGGAGCCTCTGGAAACACCATATATTTT. This sequence encodes CATGGGGASGNTIYF.

V gene TRBV30 combines with J gene TRBJ2-7; D not resolved. This CDR3 comprises 13 residues. From germline, CDR1 is GTSNPN and CDR2 SVGIG (reference sequence). The CDR3 is CALGQVFSYEQYF. In nucleotides, the CDR3 is TGTGCTCTTGGGCAGGTCTTTTCCTACGAGCAGTACTTC.

This rearrangement joins TRBV10-3 to TRBJ1-2, with D uncertain. Trimming shortened V by 0 bases and J by 2 bases, and 4 bases separated the two germline ends. Germline CDR1 is ENHRY and CDR2 is SYGVKD. The CDR3 spans 13 residues. The CDR3 loop reads CAISESQNYGYTF. The CDR3 DNA is TGTGCCATCAGTGAGTCGCAGAACTATGGCTACACCTTC.

The chain is built from TRBV28 and TRBJ1-2; the match to TRBD1 covers 8 bases. Germline V gives CDR1 MDHEN, CDR2 SYDVKM. J gave up 5 bases and V 7 bases, and 3 bases lay outside the gene matches. CDR3 length: 12 residues. The CDR3 loop reads CASMRTGYGYTF. The CDR3 DNA sequence: TGTGCCAGCATGCGGACAGGGTATGGCTACACCTTC.

This chain joins TRBV5-1 and TRBJ1-6, with 8 bases that match TRBD1. The CDR3 covers 15 residues. J lost 7 bases, V lost 5 bases, and 8 bases had no gene match. CDR1 and CDR2 (germline): SGHRS, YFSETQ. CDR3 sequence reads: CASSLWTGSNSPLHF. The DNA for the CDR3 is TGCGCCAGCAGTCTGTGGACAGGGTCAAATTCACCCCTCCACTTT.

The J gene is TRBJ2-1, the V gene TRBV19; 7 nucleotides line up with TRBD2. Germline V gene sequence: CDR1 LNHDA, CDR2 SQIVND (reference sequence). V dropped 11 bases and J dropped 2; count of bases not matched to a gene: 6. CDR3 size: 13 residues. CDR3 region: CASPGRPYNEQFF. The CDR3 DNA sequence: TGTGCCTCCCCCGGGAGGCCCTACAATGAGCAGTTCTTC.

The V and J genes are TRBV12-3 or TRBV12-4 and TRBJ1-6; possibly TRBD1 for D (6 bases). CDR3 size: 12 residues. Trimming removed 5 bases at V and 14 bases at J, with 13 bases between. The CDR3 nucleotides are TGTGCCAGCAGTAAAGCAGGGGTCACCCTCCACTTT. Translating gives CASSKAGVTLHF.

The rearrangement uses TRBV18 and TRBJ1-6; perhaps TRBD1 as D (5 bases). The CDR3 is 16 residues long. Trimming took off 2 bases at V and 10 bases at J, with 18 bases between the two ends. In germline, CDR1 is KGHSH, CDR2 LQKENI. This CDR3 is CASSPFPPGERSPLHF. In DNA form, the CDR3 reads TGTGCCAGCTCACCATTCCCGCCGGGGGAGCGGTCACCCCTCCACTTT. Combining the CDR3 with reference TRBV18 and TRBJ1-6 gives the whole variable domain NAGVMQNPRHLVRRRGQEARLRCSPMKGHSHVYWYRQLPEEGLKFMVYLQKENIIDESGMPKERFSAEFPKEGPSILRIQQVVRGDSAAYFCASSPFPPGERSPLHFGNGTRLTVT.

The J gene is TRBJ2-7, the V gene TRBV9; 14 bases fit TRBD2. CDR1 and CDR2 from the germline V gene are SGDLS and YYNGEE. The CDR3 has 19 amino acids. The V gene end was trimmed by 1 base and the J gene end by 6 bases; junction bases not matched to a gene: 15. For the CDR3, the DNA is TGTGCCAGCAGCGTAAACCCGGGGGGGACTAGCGGGAGATCCCCCGAGCAGTACTTC. Amino acid sequence: CASSVNPGGTSGRSPEQYF.

This clone was seen only once. The chain couples TRBV6-2 or TRBV6-3 to TRBJ1-2; 8 positions match TRBD1. Germline V gene data show CDR1 as MNHEY and CDR2 as SVGEGT. This CDR3 is built from 16 residues. V lost 4 bases to trimming and J lost 10 bases; unmatched junction nucleotides: 17. The CDR3 DNA reads as TGTGCCAGCAGTTTCCCACCCTATCGGACAGGGTATTACTACACCTTC. Its translation is CASSFPPYRTGYYYTF.

J is TRBJ2-7 and V is TRBV3-1 (or the pseudogene TRBV3-2), with 7 bases that match TRBD2. This CDR3 contains 14 residues. Germline lookup yields CDR1 LGHDT and CDR2 YNNKEL (reference sequence). With 0 bases clipped from V and 3 bases from J, the junction kept 2 bases outside the gene matches. The DNA for the CDR3 is TGTGCCAGCAGCCAAGAGGGGGGGAGCTACGAGCAGTACTTC. This encodes CASSQEGGSYEQYF.

CDR3 DNA sequence: TGTGCCTGGAGCCAGGGGGTTAGCCAGCCCCAGCATTTT. Encoded protein: CAWSQGVSQPQHF. The chain carries TRBV30 and TRBJ1-5; 7 bases match TRBD1. The CDR3 is 13 residues long. Per germline, CDR1 GTSNPN and CDR2 SVGIG (reference sequence). The V gene end was trimmed by 3 bases and the J gene end by 7 bases; junction bases not matched to a gene: 6. Together with reference TRBV30 and TRBJ1-5, the CDR3 gives the full variable domain: SQTIHQWPATLVQPVGSPLSLECTVEGTSNPNLYWYRQAAGRGLQLLFYSVGIGQISSEVPQNLSASRPQDRQFILSSKKLLLSDSGFYLCAWSQGVSQPQHFGDGTRLSIL.

The genes are TRBV29-1 and TRBJ1-1; unclear D gene. This CDR3 has 14 amino acids. V lost 1 base to trimming and J lost 1 base, with 10 bases between them. The germline V gene has CDR1 SQVTM and CDR2 ANQGSEA. The CDR3 DNA sequence: TGCAGCGTTGAAGTGGCGGATTGGAACACTGAAGCTTTCTTT. Translation: CSVEVADWNTEAFF. The full variable domain, in which reference TRBV29-1 and TRBJ1-1 provide the parts outside the CDR3, is SAVISQKPSRDICQRGTSLTIQCQVDSQVTMMFWYRQQPGQSLTLIATANQGSEATYESGFVIDKFPISRPNLTFSTLTVSNMSPEDSSIYLCSVEVADWNTEAFFGQGTRLTVV.

V gene TRBV18 combines with J gene TRBJ1-6; a weak D match, TRBD1 (5 bases). Trimming removed 5 bases at V and 8 bases at J, with 10 bases between. Germline V gene lookup returns CDR1 KGHSH and CDR2 LQKENI. The CDR3 sequence is 13 residues long. The CDR3 nucleotides read TGTGCCAGCTCAACGGGCAGGGATTCACCCCTCCACTTT. This translates into CASSTGRDSPLHF.

About this clone: The same CDR3 also results from other DNA sequences found in this sample. The chain is built from TRBV28 and TRBJ1-5, with 9 nucleotides matching TRBD1. Germline V gives CDR1 MDHEN, CDR2 SYDVKM. The CDR3 extends over 14 amino acids. V shed 5 bases and J 7 bases; nucleotides not matched to a gene: 6. The CDR3 loop is CASSPGQGDQPQHF. DNA for the CDR3: TGTGCCAGCAGTCCGGGACAGGGTGACCAGCCCCAGCATTTT.

J is TRBJ2-2 and V is TRBV11-2, with 10 nucleotides matching TRBD1. Looked up from germline, CDR1 is SGHAT and CDR2 is FQNNGV. The CDR3 spans 15 residues. J lost 0 bases, V lost 5 bases, and 0 bases had no gene match. The CDR3 DNA sequence: TGTGCCAGCAGCGGACAGGGGGCGAACACCGGGGAGCTGTTTTTT. It is translated as CASSGQGANTGELFF.

V is TRBV7-2 and J is TRBJ2-7, with 7 bases that match TRBD2. CDR1 SGHTA and CDR2 FQGNSA come from the germline V gene. The CDR3 has 12 residues. V was clipped by 5 bases and J by 6 bases; unmatched bases: 4. CDR3 residues: CASSAGLREQYF. CDR3 DNA sequence: TGTGCCAGCAGCGCGGGACTACGCGAGCAGTACTTC.

This clone appeared once. V gene TRBV7-2 combines with J gene TRBJ2-5, with 11 bases lining up with TRBD1. The length of the CDR3 is 15 residues. In germline, CDR1 is SGHTA, CDR2 FQGNSA. V was pared by 4 bases and J by 4 bases, with 5 bases of the junction left unmatched. The CDR3 DNA reads as TGTGCCAGCAGCTCTTGGGACAGGGGGGCAGAGACCCAGTACTTC. This translates into CASSSWDRGAETQYF.

This sequence joins TRBV5-4 and TRBJ2-3; the D gene is possibly TRBD1 (6 bases). Germline V lookup: CDR1 SGHNT, CDR2 YYREEE (reference sequence). With 4 bases removed from V and 2 bases from J, the gap between germline ends came to 14 bases. CDR3 length: 15 amino acids. The CDR3 loop reads CASSAEDRSTDTQYF. CDR3 nucleotide sequence: TGTGCCAGCAGCGCGGAGGACAGATCCACAGATACGCAGTATTTT.

V gene TRBV7-4 combines with J gene TRBJ2-1; 13 nucleotides match TRBD2. This CDR3 is 20 amino acids long. Per the germline V gene, CDR1 is SGHVT and CDR2 is SQSDAQ. J gave up 1 base and V 5 bases, and 14 bases lay outside the gene matches. The CDR3 DNA reads TGTGCCAGCAGCCTCCCACTAGCGGGAGGGCCTATAGGATCCTACAATGAGCAGTTCTTC. The encoded protein is CASSLPLAGGPIGSYNEQFF.